Shown below are 11 T cell receptor beta chains from a single sample sequenced in a study of T cells in Graves' hyperthyroidism and ophthalmopathy. Amplified TCR beta CDR3 regions derived from RNA transcripts. The study used the HTBI primer set for a first-round RT-PCR of the TCR CDR3. Via MiXCR, TCRdb re-called the multiplex PCR reads, giving one row per CDR3 protein. The table shows roughly 640,000 distinct CDR3 sequences, with more than 15% occurring only once. Sequencing was carried out using blood. The receptors come from a woman between 35 and 50 years old with Graves' ophthalmopathy.

This clonotype was seen ten or more times. The chain carries TRBV6-1 and TRBJ2-1; 9 bases are shared with TRBD2. CDR1 and CDR2 (germline): MNHNS, SASEGT. The CDR3 extends over 15 amino acids. With 6 bases clipped from V and 3 bases from J, the junction kept 6 bases outside the gene matches. The CDR3 DNA reads as TGTGCCAGCAGGGTGACTAGCGGAGACTACAATGAGCAGTTCTTC. Translated, it gives CASRVTSGDYNEQFF.

This clonotype was seen more than once but under ten times. V and J are TRBV15 and TRBJ2-7, with no clear D. CDR3 length: 15 residues. CDR1 and CDR2 (germline): LNHNV, YYDKDF (reference sequence). With 0 bases removed from V and 1 base from J, the gap between germline ends came to 10 bases. This chain's CDR3 is CATSRDGARSYEQYF. Here the CDR3 DNA reads TGTGCCACCAGCAGAGATGGCGCCAGGTCCTACGAGCAGTACTTC.

This clonotype was seen a handful of times. The chain carries TRBV10-2 and TRBJ2-3, with D maybe TRBD1 (6 bases). Trimming took off 8 bases at V and 5 bases at J, with 14 bases between the two ends. Per the germline V gene, CDR1 is WSHSY and CDR2 is SAAADI. This CDR3 has 13 amino acids. In DNA, the CDR3 is TGCGCCAGCGTTGGGGGCGGCCGAGATACGCAGTATTTT. Translated, it gives CASVGGGRDTQYF.

Many counts were recorded for this clonotype. The rearrangement joins TRBV6-1 to TRBJ2-7; D is unresolved. This CDR3 comprises 13 residues. V lost 6 bases to trimming and J lost 2 bases, with 11 bases between them. CDR1 and CDR2 from the germline V gene are MNHNS and SASEGT. CDR3 in DNA: TGTGCCAGCAGGCCGGGTTCCACCTACGAGCAGTACTTC. Encoded protein: CASRPGSTYEQYF.

This clonotype was observed a handful of times. The V gene is TRBV5-4, the J gene TRBJ2-1, with 11 bases matching TRBD2. V shed 0 bases and J 8 bases; nucleotides not matched to a gene: 4. Germline lookup yields CDR1 SGHNT and CDR2 YYREEE (reference sequence). The length of the CDR3 is 15 residues. The CDR3 coding sequence is TGTGCCAGCAGCTTGGCGACTAGCGGGGCGGATGAGCAGTTCTTC. Translated, it gives CASSLATSGADEQFF. Combining the CDR3 with reference TRBV5-4 and TRBJ2-1 gives the whole variable domain ETGVTQSPTHLIKTRGQQVTLRCSSQSGHNTVSWYQQALGQGPQFIFQYYREEENGRGNFPPRFSGLQFPNYSSELNVNALELDDSALYLCASSLATSGADEQFFGPGTRLTVL.

This clonotype was seen many times. This chain connects TRBV20-1 to TRBJ2-7; D possibly uses TRBD1 or TRBD2 (5 bases each). Looked up from germline, CDR1 is DFQATT and CDR2 is SNEGSKA (reference sequence). This CDR3 has 11 residues. Trimming took 6 bases from V and 2 from J, leaving 8 bases between them. Written as DNA, the CDR3 is TGCAGTGCGGGGGAAGCCTACGAGCAGTACTTC. Translated, it gives CSAGEAYEQYF.

The table lists this clonotype with many counts. The rearrangement links TRBV11-1 to TRBJ2-7; D is undetermined. The CDR3 sequence is 14 residues long. Per germline, CDR1 SGHAT and CDR2 FQDESV (reference sequence). V lost 1 base and J 1 base, leaving 8 bases between the germline ends. CDR3 DNA sequence: TGTGCCAGCAGCTTAGACTCACATTCCTACGAGCAGTACTTC. As protein: CASSLDSHSYEQYF.

This clonotype was observed many times. The J gene is TRBJ2-1, the V gene TRBV27; a possible D gene is TRBD2 (6 bases). V lost 4 bases to trimming and J lost 0 bases, with 10 bases between them. In germline, CDR1 is MNHEY, CDR2 SMNVEV (reference sequence). The CDR3 has 15 amino acids. The CDR3 DNA reads as TGTGCCAGCAGTTATAGCGGATACTCCTACAATGAGCAGTTCTTC. It is translated as CASSYSGYSYNEQFF.

This chain links TRBV20-1 with TRBJ2-7, with 10 bases lining up with TRBD2. V shed 6 bases and J 5 bases; nucleotides not matched to a gene: 7. The CDR3 has 13 residues. Germline-derived CDR1 and CDR2 are DFQATT and SNEGSKA (reference sequence). The DNA for the CDR3 is TGCAGTGCCTCTAGCGGGAGCCCCGACGAGCAGTACTTC. Translation: CSASSGSPDEQYF.

This clonotype was picked up a small number of times. The chain links TRBV2 to TRBJ1-1; possible D gene TRBD1, 5 bases. Deletions cut 2 bases from V and 9 bases from J, with 13 bases between. This CDR3 has 13 residues. The germline V gene has CDR1 SNHLY and CDR2 FYNNEI. The CDR3 reads CASSERGSGQAFF. CDR3 nucleotides: TGTGCCAGCAGTGAAAGGGGTTCGGGCCAAGCTTTCTTT.

V gene TRBV6-2 or TRBV6-3 combines with J gene TRBJ2-1, with a possible D match to TRBD2 (6 bases). Germline values: CDR1 MNHEY, CDR2 SVGEGT. With 2 bases removed from V and 5 bases from J, the gap between germline ends came to 13 bases. The CDR3 totals 15 residues. CDR3 coding DNA: TGTGCCAGCAGTTACGGGACTTTCTACAACAATGAGCAGTTCTTC. This codes for CASSYGTFYNNEQFF.